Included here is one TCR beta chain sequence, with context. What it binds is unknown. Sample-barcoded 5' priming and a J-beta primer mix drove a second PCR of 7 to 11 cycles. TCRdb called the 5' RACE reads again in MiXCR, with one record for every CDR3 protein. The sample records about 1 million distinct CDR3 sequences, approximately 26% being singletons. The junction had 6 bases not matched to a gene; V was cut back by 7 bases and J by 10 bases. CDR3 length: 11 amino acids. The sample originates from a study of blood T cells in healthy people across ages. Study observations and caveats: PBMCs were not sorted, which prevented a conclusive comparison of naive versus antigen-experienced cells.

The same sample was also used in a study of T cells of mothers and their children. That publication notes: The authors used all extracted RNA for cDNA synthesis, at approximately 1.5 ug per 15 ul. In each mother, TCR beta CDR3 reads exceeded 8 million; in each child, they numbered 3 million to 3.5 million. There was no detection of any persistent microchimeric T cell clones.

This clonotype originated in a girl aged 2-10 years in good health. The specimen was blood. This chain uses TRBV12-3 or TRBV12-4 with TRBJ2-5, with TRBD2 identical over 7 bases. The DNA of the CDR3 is TGTGCCAGCACCAGCCGGGACTACCAGTACTTC. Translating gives CASTSRDYQYF.